The 32 T cell receptor beta chains given below trace back to one sample, sequenced in a study of shared clonotypes between healthy human individuals. Clones were sequenced by immunoSEQ multiplex PCR, and TCRdb holds only the in-frame ones, with some missing. Of millions of clones detected, 85% to 95% appear once; the ten largest clones hold more than 0.1%. Sequenced sample: naive CD4+ T cells sorted from blood. Noted subset: CD45RA+ positively selected. The receptors originated from a man between 18 and 29 years old in good health.

The CDR3 region has the DNA TGTGCCAGCTCACCATATCCCTCTGGGGCCAACGTCCTGACTTTC. The encoded protein is CASSPYPSGANVLTF. The chain recombines TRBV18 with TRBJ2-6; D remains ambiguous. The V end lost 2 bases, the J end lost 0 bases, and 5 bases lay between the germline ends. Looked up from germline, CDR1 is KGHSH and CDR2 is LQKENI. CDR3 size: 15 residues.

The CDR3 is CASSPMTSGSVTYEQYF. CDR3 in DNA: TGTGCCAGCTCACCGATGACTAGCGGGAGTGTGACCTACGAGCAGTACTTC. V usage is TRBV18 and J usage is TRBJ2-7; 12 bases line up with TRBD2. V lost 3 bases, J lost 2 bases, and 8 bases stayed unmatched. Germline CDR1 reads KGHSH; CDR2 reads LQKENI. The length of the CDR3 is 17 residues.

This chain uses TRBV6-1 with TRBJ2-1; D unresolved. The CDR3 has 11 amino acids. Germline CDR1 reads MNHNS; CDR2 reads SASEGT. The ends were cut back, 5 bases at V and 7 bases at J, with 6 bases in the middle. For the CDR3, the DNA is TGTGCCAGCAGTTCCGGTAATGAGCAGTTCTTC. It translates to CASSSGNEQFF.

In the case of this clone: A junction boundary mismatches the germline segment, possibly from a read error. The chain recombines TRBV6-1 with TRBJ1-2; weak D call: TRBD1 (6 bases). The CDR3 covers 13 residues. Germline V gene lookup returns CDR1 MNHNS and CDR2 SASEGT. The chain's CDR3 is CASSKAGEHGYTF. Here the CDR3 DNA reads TGTGCCAGCAGTAAAGCAGGGGAGCATGGCTACACCTTC.

The chain recombines TRBV30 with TRBJ1-2, with a possible D match to TRBD1 (5 bases). Trimming pared 4 bases from V and 2 bases from J, leaving 8 bases between. This CDR3 contains 12 residues. Germline CDR1 and CDR2: GTSNPN and SVGIG (reference sequence). The CDR3 is CAWIGANYGYTF. In DNA form, the CDR3 reads TGTGCCTGGATAGGGGCCAACTATGGCTACACCTTC.

The chain has TRBV5-1 and TRBJ2-2; 7 bases align to TRBD1. The CDR3 covers 14 residues. The J segment lost 0 bases and the V segment lost 4 bases, leaving 0 bases of the junction unmatched. Germline CDR1 and CDR2: SGHRS and YFSETQ. The CDR3 protein is CASSTGANTGELFF. CDR3 nucleotides: TGCGCCAGCAGCACAGGGGCGAACACCGGGGAGCTGTTTTTT. Variable domain in full (rest from reference TRBV5-1 and TRBJ2-2): KAGVTQTPRYLIKTRGQQVTLSCSPISGHRSVSWYQQTPGQGLQFLFEYFSETQRNKGNFPGRFSGRQFSNSRSEMNVSTLELGDSALYLCASSTGANTGELFFGEGSRLTVL.

This chain links TRBV27 with TRBJ2-7, with 8 bases that match TRBD1. This CDR3 comprises 13 residues. After removal of 5 bases from V and 2 bases from J, the junction contained 2 bases not matched to a gene. CDR1 MNHEY and CDR2 SMNVEV come from the germline V gene (reference sequence). For the CDR3, the DNA is TGTGCCAGCAGTATGGACAGGGCCTACGAGCAGTACTTC. Translated, it gives CASSMDRAYEQYF.

Notes on this clone: This sample also contains other DNA sequences that code for the same CDR3. The genes are TRBV6-5 and TRBJ1-1; D unclear. CDR1 and CDR2 from the germline V gene are MNHEY and SVGAGI. The V end was cut by 2 bases, the J end by 7 bases, with 8 bases between. CDR3 length: 12 amino acids. In nucleotides, the CDR3 is TGTGCCAGCAGTTACGGAGGCAGTGAAGCTTTCTTT. Translation gives CASSYGGSEAFF.

The chain uses TRBV10-1 and TRBJ2-6, with TRBD2 matching 7 bases. Germline V gene lookup returns CDR1 WNHNN and CDR2 SYGVQD (reference sequence). The trim removed 7 bases at V and 0 bases at J, leaving 12 bases unmatched. The CDR3 loop spans 18 amino acids. CDR3 residues: CASKTPAGPYSGANVLTF. Here the CDR3 DNA reads TGCGCCAGCAAAACCCCAGCGGGGCCGTACTCTGGGGCCAACGTCCTGACTTTC.

The chain recombines TRBV5-1 with TRBJ2-2; D perhaps matches TRBD1 (6 bases). The CDR3 is 14 residues long. The germline V gene encodes CDR1 SGHRS and CDR2 YFSETQ. The V and J ends lost 5 bases and 1 base respectively, with 9 bases between them. The CDR3 nucleotides read TGCGCCAGCAGGAAACAGGGGAACACCGGGGAGCTGTTTTTT. Protein sequence: CASRKQGNTGELFF.

This chain connects TRBV6-6 to TRBJ2-7, with 7 bases lining up with TRBD2. V lost 0 bases, J lost 0 bases, and 5 bases stayed unmatched. There are 16 residues in the CDR3. Germline V gene data show CDR1 as MNHNY and CDR2 as SVGAGI (reference sequence). The CDR3 coding sequence is TGTGCCAGCAGTTACTCCAGCGGGGTCCGCTCCTACGAGCAGTACTTC. Translated, it gives CASSYSSGVRSYEQYF.

The chain employs TRBV2 and TRBJ2-7; TRBD2 might be the D (6 bases). Between the trimmed V and J ends, which lost 9 bases and 4 bases, there was a span of 16 bases. The germline V gene encodes CDR1 SNHLY and CDR2 FYNNEI. The CDR3 has 13 residues. DNA for the CDR3: TGTGCCAGTGTGAAGCGGGTCGAATACGAGCAGTACTTC. The encoded protein is CASVKRVEYEQYF.

CDR3 protein: CASSQFISSYEQYF. In nucleotides, the CDR3 is TGCGCCAGCAGCCAATTCATTTCCTCCTACGAGCAGTACTTC. V gene TRBV4-1 combines with J gene TRBJ2-7; D is unclear. V lost 2 bases, J lost 0 bases, and 8 bases lay in between. The CDR3 consists of 14 residues. CDR1 and CDR2 from the germline V gene are MGHRA and YSYEKL.

V gene TRBV7-9 combines with J gene TRBJ1-4; D gene uncertain. There are 14 residues in the CDR3. V lost 3 bases to trimming and J lost 8 bases, with 13 bases between them. CDR1 SEHNR and CDR2 FQNEAQ come from the germline V gene (reference sequence). The CDR3 region has the DNA TGTGCCAGCAGCTTTATGGGGAGAGGCGAAAAACTGTTTTTT. This codes for CASSFMGRGEKLFF.

The chain links TRBV27 to TRBJ1-1; the D is unclear. CDR3 length equals 15 residues. The V end was cut by 7 bases, the J end by 4 bases, with 19 bases between. Germline V gene sequence: CDR1 MNHEY, CDR2 SMNVEV (reference sequence). For the CDR3, the DNA is TGTGCCAGCAAGGGAATTGGTGGAAGAAGCACTGAAGCTTTCTTT. Its translation: CASKGIGGRSTEAFF.

This clone has a handful of counts. The rearrangement links TRBV7-2 to TRBJ2-5, with 10 positions matching TRBD1. The ends lost 3 bases at V and 2 bases at J; junction bases unmatched: 6. The V gene's germline CDR1 is SGHTA and CDR2 FQGNSA. The CDR3 contains 16 residues. CDR3 DNA: TGTGCCAGCAGCTTGGGGACAGGGGTGAAACAAGAGACCCAGTACTTC. Protein: CASSLGTGVKQETQYF.

The rearrangement links TRBV19 to TRBJ1-2, with 8 bases matching TRBD1. The germline gives CDR1 LNHDA, CDR2 SQIVND (reference sequence). With V trimmed by 1 base and J by 2 bases, 6 bases remained unmatched. There are 16 residues in the CDR3. The chain's CDR3 is CASSIGTGFSNYGYTF. The CDR3 DNA follows: TGTGCCAGTAGTATAGGGACAGGGTTTTCCAACTATGGCTACACCTTC.

V is TRBV18 and J is TRBJ1-2; D is uncertain. The CDR3 has 15 amino acids. Germline V gives CDR1 KGHSH, CDR2 LQKENI. The germline V and J ends were trimmed by 4 bases and 7 bases, with 19 bases remaining between them. As DNA, the CDR3 is TGTGCCAGCTCACGCCTACAAATGCGGGATGCTGGCTACACCTTC. Protein: CASSRLQMRDAGYTF.

This clone was seen once. Distinct nucleotide sequences in the sample also encode this CDR3. The rearrangement joins TRBV6-1 to TRBJ1-2, with 7 bases aligning to TRBD1. J was trimmed by 0 bases and V by 9 bases; bases with no gene match: 4. The V gene's germline CDR1 is MNHNS and CDR2 SASEGT. CDR3 length equals 13 residues. The CDR3 DNA sequence: TGTGCCAGTCGACAGGGCCCTAACTATGGCTACACCTTC. Residues: CASRQGPNYGYTF.

This sequence joins TRBV7-9 and TRBJ1-2, with a weak D call TRBD1 (6 bases). The germline V and J ends were trimmed by 5 bases and 3 bases, with 13 bases remaining between them. The CDR3 covers 14 residues. CDR1 is SEHNR and CDR2 is FQNEAQ in the germline V gene (reference sequence). The CDR3 reads CASSRSGGDYGYTF. DNA of the CDR3: TGTGCCAGCAGCCGCAGTGGGGGCGACTATGGCTACACCTTC.

The genes are TRBV5-1 and TRBJ2-7, with D hard to call. Germline CDR1 reads SGHRS; CDR2 reads YFSETQ. CDR3 length equals 14 residues. The V and J ends lost 4 bases and 6 bases respectively, with 17 bases between them. CDR3 protein: CASSADLLGTEQYF. CDR3 DNA sequence: TGCGCCAGCAGCGCGGACCTCCTAGGAACCGAGCAGTACTTC.

The chain links TRBV5-1 to TRBJ2-2, with no clear D. The germline V gene has CDR1 SGHRS and CDR2 YFSETQ. V lost 3 bases to trimming and J lost 6 bases, with 15 bases between them. CDR3 length: 15 amino acids. The CDR3 nucleotides are TGCGCCAGCAGCTCATTCGCAGGAGACCCCGGGGAGCTGTTTTTT. Its translation: CASSSFAGDPGELFF.

The V call is TRBV9, the J call TRBJ2-3; D remains ambiguous. The germline V gene has CDR1 SGDLS and CDR2 YYNGEE. Trimming left V 3 bases short and J 3 bases short, with 8 bases between. The CDR3 contains 13 residues. The CDR3: CASSALITDTQYF. The CDR3 DNA follows: TGTGCCAGCAGCGCCCTGATTACAGATACGCAGTATTTT.

This chain connects TRBV28 to TRBJ1-5; no clear D gene. This CDR3 has 15 residues. V lost 5 bases and J 5 bases, leaving 16 bases between the germline ends. Germline V gene sequence: CDR1 MDHEN, CDR2 SYDVKM. In DNA, the CDR3 is TGTGCCAGCAGTCCTCATGAGTTATACGATCAGCCCCAGCATTTT. Protein sequence: CASSPHELYDQPQHF.

This clone came up many times. V and J are TRBV2 and TRBJ1-2; a possible D gene is TRBD1 (5 bases). This CDR3 contains 15 residues. V was shortened by 1 base and J by 4 bases, with 13 bases between the two germline ends. CDR1 is SNHLY, CDR2 FYNNEI, per germline. CDR3 sequence: CASSEEAGLGYGYTF. CDR3 bases: TGTGCCAGCAGTGAAGAGGCAGGGCTCGGCTATGGCTACACCTTC.

This chain connects TRBV10-3 to TRBJ2-3; maybe TRBD1 (7 bases). The CDR3 loop spans 16 amino acids. CDR1 ENHRY and CDR2 SYGVKD come from the germline V gene. Trimming took 3 bases from V and 3 from J, leaving 16 bases between them. In DNA form, the CDR3 reads TGTGCCATCAGTGATTGGCAGGGGGGTTCAACAGATACGCAGTATTTT. Translated, it gives CAISDWQGGSTDTQYF.

The rearrangement joins TRBV5-1 to TRBJ2-7, with TRBD2 identical over 14 bases. Germline V lookup: CDR1 SGHRS, CDR2 YFSETQ. Losses at the gene ends were 3 bases for V and 2 bases for J; bases not matched to a gene: 4. CDR3 length equals 16 residues. This CDR3 is CASSSGLAGVTYEQYF. The CDR3 nucleotides are TGCGCCAGCAGCTCGGGACTAGCGGGAGTAACCTACGAGCAGTACTTC.

The chain employs TRBV5-1 and TRBJ1-6; 10 nucleotides line up with TRBD1. The germline CDR1 and CDR2 sequences are SGHRS and YFSETQ. Trimming cost V 5 bases and J 9 bases; bases outside gene matches: 11. The CDR3 runs to 16 residues. The CDR3: CASRMTGGAFLSPLHF. CDR3 sequence (DNA): TGCGCCAGCAGGATGACAGGGGGCGCTTTTCTTTCACCCCTCCACTTT.

The chain recombines TRBV25-1 with TRBJ2-3, with 9 nucleotides matching TRBD1. The CDR3 sequence is 18 residues long. Germline loops: CDR1 MGHDK, CDR2 SYGVNS. V dropped 1 base and J dropped 1; count of bases not matched to a gene: 9. The CDR3 nucleotides are TGTGCCAGCAGTGAATCATTGGGACAGGGTGTTGGCACAGATACGCAGTATTTT. Translated: CASSESLGQGVGTDTQYF.

The chain has TRBV30 and TRBJ1-4, with D hard to call. Germline CDR1 reads GTSNPN; CDR2 reads SVGIG (reference sequence). The CDR3 consists of 13 residues. V was pared by 2 bases and J by 5 bases, with 9 bases between. CDR3 loop: CAWSRTQNEKLFF. The CDR3 DNA sequence: TGTGCCTGGAGTCGGACCCAAAATGAAAAACTGTTTTTT.

Worth noting for this clone: Additional DNA sequences in this sample encode the identical CDR3. This sequence joins TRBV5-1 and TRBJ1-6, with D possibly TRBD1 on 6 matching bases. CDR1 and CDR2 (germline): SGHRS, YFSETQ. The CDR3 is made up of 16 amino acids. Trimming stripped 2 bases from V and 0 bases from J, with 9 bases between. For the CDR3, the DNA is TGCGCCAGCAGCTTCGGACAGAGCTCCTATAATTCACCCCTCCACTTT. Translating gives CASSFGQSSYNSPLHF.

This chain uses TRBV18 with TRBJ1-6, with TRBD1 as a possible D gene (5 bases). Between the trimmed V and J ends, which lost 3 bases and 10 bases, there was a span of 10 bases. Per germline, CDR1 KGHSH and CDR2 LQKENI. This CDR3 contains 13 residues. CDR3 in amino acids: CASSPRDESPLHF. The CDR3 region has the DNA TGTGCCAGCTCACCCCGGGACGAGTCACCCCTCCACTTT.